The next 9 T cell receptor beta chains were all read from a single sample in a study of identical twins. MiXCR, run by TCRdb on the 5' RACE reads, gives a single entry per CDR3 protein. Among a few hundred thousand distinct CDR3 sequences listed, roughly 10% were seen once. The same sample was also studied in work on yellow fever vaccine responses in identical twins.

Sequencing was carried out using CD8+ T cells sorted from blood. Every receptor here comes from a woman between 18 and 30 years old in good health.

This clonotype was counted a few times. The chain combines TRBV11-2 with TRBJ2-7, with D hard to call. V was trimmed by 1 base and J by 3 bases, leaving 7 bases between them. This CDR3 region has 13 residues. Per germline, CDR1 SGHAT and CDR2 FQNNGV. The CDR3 is CASSLGAIYEQYF. CDR3 coding DNA: TGTGCCAGCAGCTTAGGTGCGATCTACGAGCAGTACTTC.

The table lists this clonotype with a few counts. The V call is TRBV21-1, the J call TRBJ2-1. TRBV21-1 is designated a pseudogene. This CDR3 comprises 12 residues. The CDR3 sequence: CASSKAGNEQFF. CDR3 sequence (DNA): TGTGCCAGCAGCAAAGCCGGCAATGAGCAGTTCTTC.

V usage is TRBV10-2 and J usage is TRBJ2-1, with TRBD2 identical over 10 bases. V gave up 2 bases and J gave up 10 bases; unmatched junction bases: 5. CDR1 WSHSY and CDR2 SAAADI come from the germline V gene. This CDR3 region has 14 residues. The CDR3 here is CASSEGTSGEEQFF. The CDR3 DNA is TGCGCCAGCAGTGAGGGCACTAGCGGGGAGGAGCAGTTCTTC.

This clonotype was recorded many times. The V and J genes are TRBV28 and TRBJ2-3, with no clear D. CDR3 size: 13 residues. CDR1 and CDR2 from the germline V gene are MDHEN and SYDVKM. V shed 7 bases and J shed 7 bases, with 15 bases lying between them. CDR3 coding DNA: TGTGCCAGCACCGCTAATATAGGGTATACGCAGTATTTT. Its translation is CASTANIGYTQYF.

The genes are TRBV7-6 and TRBJ2-3; D is possibly TRBD2 (6 bases). The CDR3 contains 19 residues. Germline V gene sequence: CDR1 SGHVS, CDR2 FNYEAQ. V was cut by 2 bases and J by 1 base, with 22 bases left in between. CDR3 sequence reads: CASSLPLKLGGEGTDTQYF. Written as DNA, the CDR3 is TGTGCCAGCAGCTTACCCCTAAAGTTGGGGGGAGAGGGCACAGATACGCAGTATTTT.

This clonotype was detected many times. The chain has TRBV12-3 or TRBV12-4 and TRBJ2-7, with D possibly being TRBD1 or TRBD2 (5 bases each). V dropped 2 bases and J dropped 6 bases, with 11 bases sitting between them. The CDR3 consists of 13 residues. In DNA form, the CDR3 reads TGTGCCAGCAGTTTATCGTCAGGGAGCGAGCAGTACTTC. Residues: CASSLSSGSEQYF.

This clonotype was observed many times. The chain employs TRBV5-1 and TRBJ2-1; 9 nucleotides align to TRBD1. With 1 base clipped from V and 9 bases from J, the junction kept 5 bases outside the gene matches. Germline V gene data show CDR1 as SGHRS and CDR2 as YFSETQ. CDR3 length: 14 amino acids. CDR3 amino acids: CASSLWEDRGEQFF. The CDR3 DNA reads as TGCGCCAGCAGCTTGTGGGAGGACAGGGGTGAGCAGTTCTTC.

This clonotype was seen at least ten times. This chain joins TRBV4-3 and TRBJ2-6; no reliable D call. CDR1 and CDR2 from the germline V gene are LGHNA and YSLEER. V lost 3 bases to trimming and J lost 0 bases, with 12 bases between them. The CDR3 totals 17 residues. The CDR3 DNA reads as TGCGCCAGCAGCCACAGGACGGAAAGCTCTGGGGCCAACGTCCTGACTTTC. It translates to CASSHRTESSGANVLTF.

The chain carries TRBV20-1 and TRBJ2-7; possible D gene TRBD1, 6 bases. Trimming removed 0 bases from V and 3 bases from J, with 12 bases in between. The germline CDR1 and CDR2 sequences are DFQATT and SNEGSKA (reference sequence). This CDR3 has 14 residues. In nucleotides, the CDR3 is TGCAGTGCTAGAGATTATGGCAGGGGCTACGAGCAGTACTTC. Translating gives CSARDYGRGYEQYF.